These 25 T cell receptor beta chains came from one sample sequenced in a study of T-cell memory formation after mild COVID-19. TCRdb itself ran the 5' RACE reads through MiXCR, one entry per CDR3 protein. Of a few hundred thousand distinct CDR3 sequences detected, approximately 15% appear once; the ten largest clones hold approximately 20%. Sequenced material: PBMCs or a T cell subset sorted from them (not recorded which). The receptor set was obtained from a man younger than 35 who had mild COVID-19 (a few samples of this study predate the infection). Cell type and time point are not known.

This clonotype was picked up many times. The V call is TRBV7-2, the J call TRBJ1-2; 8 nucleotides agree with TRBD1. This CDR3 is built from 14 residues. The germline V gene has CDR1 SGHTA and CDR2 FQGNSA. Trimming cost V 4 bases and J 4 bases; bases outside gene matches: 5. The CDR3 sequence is CASSSRQGSYGYTF. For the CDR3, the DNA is TGTGCCAGCAGCTCGAGACAGGGGTCCTATGGCTACACCTTC.

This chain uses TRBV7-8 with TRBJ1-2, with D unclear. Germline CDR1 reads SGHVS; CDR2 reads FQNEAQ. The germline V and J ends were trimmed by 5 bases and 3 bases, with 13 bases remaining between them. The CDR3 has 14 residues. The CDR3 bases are TGTGCCAGCAGCCGTTCGACATTCGACTATGGCTACACCTTC. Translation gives CASSRSTFDYGYTF.

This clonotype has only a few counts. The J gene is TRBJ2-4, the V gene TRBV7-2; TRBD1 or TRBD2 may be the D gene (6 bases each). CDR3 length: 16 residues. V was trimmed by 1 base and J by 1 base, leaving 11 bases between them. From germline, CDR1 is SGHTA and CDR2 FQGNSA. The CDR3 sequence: CASSLGGATAKNIQYF. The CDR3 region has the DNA TGTGCCAGCAGCTTAGGGGGGGCCACCGCCAAAAACATTCAGTACTTC.

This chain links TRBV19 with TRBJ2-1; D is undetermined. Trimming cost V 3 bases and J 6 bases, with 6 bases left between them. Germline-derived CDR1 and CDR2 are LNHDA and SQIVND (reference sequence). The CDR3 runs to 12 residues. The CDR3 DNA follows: TGTGCCAGTAGTATTTACCGCAATGAGCAGTTCTTC. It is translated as CASSIYRNEQFF.

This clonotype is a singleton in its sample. The DNA of the CDR3 is TGTGCCAGCAGTGAGACAGGGGTGATGGCTGGGAACACTGAAGCTTTCTTT. It specifies CASSETGVMAGNTEAFF. The rearrangement links TRBV25-1 to TRBJ1-1, with 8 positions matching TRBD1. The CDR3 consists of 17 residues. J gave up 1 base and V 3 bases, and 10 bases lay outside the gene matches. Germline-derived CDR1 and CDR2 are MGHDK and SYGVNS.

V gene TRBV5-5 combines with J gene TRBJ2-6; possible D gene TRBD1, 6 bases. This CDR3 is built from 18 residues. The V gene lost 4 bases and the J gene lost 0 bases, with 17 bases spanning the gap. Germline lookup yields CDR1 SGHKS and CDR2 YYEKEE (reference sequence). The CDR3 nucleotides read TGTGCCAGCAGCGTCCAACAGGGTATCATCTCTGGGGCCAACGTCCTGACTTTC. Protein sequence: CASSVQQGIISGANVLTF.

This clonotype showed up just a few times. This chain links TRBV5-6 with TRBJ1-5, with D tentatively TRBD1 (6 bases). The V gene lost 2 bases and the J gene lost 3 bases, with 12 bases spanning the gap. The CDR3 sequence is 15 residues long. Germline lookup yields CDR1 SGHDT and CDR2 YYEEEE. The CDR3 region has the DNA TGTGCCAGCAGCTTTGCAGGGGACGTCAATCAGCCCCAGCATTTT. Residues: CASSFAGDVNQPQHF.

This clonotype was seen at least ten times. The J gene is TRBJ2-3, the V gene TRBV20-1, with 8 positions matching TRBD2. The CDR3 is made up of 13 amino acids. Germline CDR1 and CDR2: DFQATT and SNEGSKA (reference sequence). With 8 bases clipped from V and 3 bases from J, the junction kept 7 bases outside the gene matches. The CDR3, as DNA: TGCAGTCAGGAGGGACTAGGTACAGATACGCAGTATTTT. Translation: CSQEGLGTDTQYF.

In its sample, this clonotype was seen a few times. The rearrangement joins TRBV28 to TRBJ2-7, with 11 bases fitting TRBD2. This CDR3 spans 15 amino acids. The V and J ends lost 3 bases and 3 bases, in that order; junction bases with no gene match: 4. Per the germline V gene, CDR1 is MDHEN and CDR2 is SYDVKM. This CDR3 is CASSFLSGGVYEQYF. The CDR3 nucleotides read TGTGCCAGCAGTTTCCTTAGCGGGGGGGTCTACGAGCAGTACTTC.

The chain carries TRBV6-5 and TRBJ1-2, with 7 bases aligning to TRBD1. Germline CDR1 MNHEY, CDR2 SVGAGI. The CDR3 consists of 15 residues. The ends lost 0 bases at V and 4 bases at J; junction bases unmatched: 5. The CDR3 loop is CASSYSGDSPYGYTF. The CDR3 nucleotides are TGTGCCAGCAGTTACTCGGGGGACAGCCCCTATGGCTACACCTTC.

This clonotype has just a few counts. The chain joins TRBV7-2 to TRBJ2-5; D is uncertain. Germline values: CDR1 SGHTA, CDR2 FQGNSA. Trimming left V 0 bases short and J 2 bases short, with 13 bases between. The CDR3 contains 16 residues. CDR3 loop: CASSLAGNLPQETQYF. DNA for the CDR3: TGTGCCAGCAGCTTAGCGGGGAACCTGCCTCAAGAGACCCAGTACTTC.

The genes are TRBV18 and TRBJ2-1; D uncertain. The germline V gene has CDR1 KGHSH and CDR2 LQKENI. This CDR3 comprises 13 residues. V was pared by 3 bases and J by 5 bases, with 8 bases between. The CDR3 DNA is TGTGCCAGCTCACCCCAAACAGACAATGAGCAGTTCTTC. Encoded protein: CASSPQTDNEQFF.

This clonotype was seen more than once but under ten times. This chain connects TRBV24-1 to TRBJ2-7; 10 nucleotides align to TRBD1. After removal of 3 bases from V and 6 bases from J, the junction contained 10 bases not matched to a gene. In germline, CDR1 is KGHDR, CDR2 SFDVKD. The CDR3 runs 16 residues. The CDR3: CATSDAGTGEGGEQYF. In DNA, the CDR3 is TGTGCCACCAGTGATGCCGGGACAGGGGAGGGGGGCGAGCAGTACTTC.

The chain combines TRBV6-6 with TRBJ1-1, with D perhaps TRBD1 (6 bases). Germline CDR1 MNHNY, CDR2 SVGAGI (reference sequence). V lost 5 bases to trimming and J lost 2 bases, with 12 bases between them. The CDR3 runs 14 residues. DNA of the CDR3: TGTGCCAGCAGTGTGACAGGAACTAACACTGAAGCTTTCTTT. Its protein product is CASSVTGTNTEAFF.

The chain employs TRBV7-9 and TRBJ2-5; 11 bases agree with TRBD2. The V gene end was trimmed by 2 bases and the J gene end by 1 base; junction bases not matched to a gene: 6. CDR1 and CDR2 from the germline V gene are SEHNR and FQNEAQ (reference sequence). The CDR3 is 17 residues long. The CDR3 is CASSLLAGGRSQETQYF. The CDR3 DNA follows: TGTGCCAGCAGCTTACTAGCGGGGGGCCGCTCCCAAGAGACCCAGTACTTC.

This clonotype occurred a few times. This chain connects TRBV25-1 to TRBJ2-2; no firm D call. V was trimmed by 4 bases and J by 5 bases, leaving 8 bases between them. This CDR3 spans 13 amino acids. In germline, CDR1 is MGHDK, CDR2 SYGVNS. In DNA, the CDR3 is TGTGCCAGCAGTGTCGGTTTAACCGGGGAGCTGTTTTTT. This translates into CASSVGLTGELFF.

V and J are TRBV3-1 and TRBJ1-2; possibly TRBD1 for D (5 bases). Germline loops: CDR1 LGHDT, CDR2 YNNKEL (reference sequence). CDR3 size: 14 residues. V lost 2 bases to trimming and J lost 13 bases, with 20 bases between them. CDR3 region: CASSQWRDGVDLTF. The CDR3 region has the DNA TGTGCCAGCAGCCAATGGCGGGACGGAGTGGATCTCACCTTC.

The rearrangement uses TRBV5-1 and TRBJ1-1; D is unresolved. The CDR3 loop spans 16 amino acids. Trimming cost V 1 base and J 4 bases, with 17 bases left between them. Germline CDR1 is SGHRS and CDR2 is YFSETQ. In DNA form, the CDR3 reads TGCGCCAGCAGCTTGTGGCTGCGGGCAGGCGGCACTGAAGCTTTCTTT. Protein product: CASSLWLRAGGTEAFF.

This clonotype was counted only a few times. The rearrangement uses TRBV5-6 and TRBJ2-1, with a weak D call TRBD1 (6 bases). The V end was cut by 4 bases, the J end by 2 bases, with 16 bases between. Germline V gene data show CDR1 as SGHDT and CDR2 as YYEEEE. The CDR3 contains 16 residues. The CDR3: CASSPNGQSPYNEQFF. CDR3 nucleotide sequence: TGTGCCAGCAGCCCCAACGGACAGTCCCCCTACAATGAGCAGTTCTTC.

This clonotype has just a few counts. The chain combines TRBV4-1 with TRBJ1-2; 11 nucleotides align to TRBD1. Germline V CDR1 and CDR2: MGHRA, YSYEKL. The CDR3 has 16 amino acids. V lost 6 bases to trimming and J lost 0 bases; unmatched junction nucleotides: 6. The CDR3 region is CASRRTGGPTNYGYTF. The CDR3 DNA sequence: TGCGCCAGCAGGAGGACAGGGGGCCCCACTAACTATGGCTACACCTTC.

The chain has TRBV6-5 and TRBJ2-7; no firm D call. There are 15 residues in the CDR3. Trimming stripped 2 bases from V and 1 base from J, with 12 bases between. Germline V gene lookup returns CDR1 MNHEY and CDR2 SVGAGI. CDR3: CASSYAPGVSYEQYV. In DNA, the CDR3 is TGTGCCAGCAGTTACGCGCCTGGGGTTTCCTACGAGCAGTACGTC.

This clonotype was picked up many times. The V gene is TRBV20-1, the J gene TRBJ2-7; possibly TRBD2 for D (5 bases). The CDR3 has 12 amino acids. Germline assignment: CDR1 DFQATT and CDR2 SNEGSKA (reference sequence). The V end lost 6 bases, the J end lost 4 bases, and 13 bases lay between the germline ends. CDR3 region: CSAEGSGYEQYV. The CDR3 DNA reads TGCAGTGCCGAGGGTTCCGGGTACGAGCAGTACGTC.

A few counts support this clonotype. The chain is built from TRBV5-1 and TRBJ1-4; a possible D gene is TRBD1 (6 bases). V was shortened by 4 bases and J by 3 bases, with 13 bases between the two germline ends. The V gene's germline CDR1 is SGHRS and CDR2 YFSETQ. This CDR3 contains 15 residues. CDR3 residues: CASSPRRGANEKLFF. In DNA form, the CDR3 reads TGCGCCAGCAGCCCGCGTAGGGGGGCTAATGAAAAACTGTTTTTT.

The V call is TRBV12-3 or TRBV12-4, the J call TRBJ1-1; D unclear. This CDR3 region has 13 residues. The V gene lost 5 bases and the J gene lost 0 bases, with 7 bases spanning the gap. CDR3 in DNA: TGTGCCAGCAGTCCGAAGATGAACACTGAAGCTTTCTTT. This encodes CASSPKMNTEAFF.

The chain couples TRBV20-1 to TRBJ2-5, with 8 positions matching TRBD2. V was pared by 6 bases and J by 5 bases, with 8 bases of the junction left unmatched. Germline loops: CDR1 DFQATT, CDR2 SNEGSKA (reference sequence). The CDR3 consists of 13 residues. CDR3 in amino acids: CSASGGPRETQYF. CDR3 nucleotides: TGCAGTGCGTCGGGGGGGCCCCGCGAGACCCAGTACTTC.